This T cell receptor beta chain was profiled in a study of cytomegalovirus exposure and HLA in healthy donors. PCR used 60 Vbeta primers and 13 Jbeta primers. Profiled with immunoSEQ multiplex PCR; TCRdb holds only in-frame clones, not every one. The data show approximately 160,000 clones, approximately 78% seen once. As for this clone: Its antigen is currently unknown.

Trimming shortened V by 4 bases and J by 4 bases, and 20 bases separated the two germline ends. This CDR3 has 16 amino acids. CDR1 MGHRA and CDR2 YSYEKL come from the germline V gene. Regarding the study as a whole: Most of the CMV-associated TCR beta chains (in a later analysis) appeared to be HLA-restricted.

This clonotype originated in a girl between 2 and 10 years old in good health and CMV-seropositive. The material sequenced was PBMCs. V and J are TRBV4-1 and TRBJ2-7, with D perhaps TRBD1 (5 bases). In DNA, the CDR3 is TGCGCCAGCAGCCGAACTCAGGGCTCCGATGTGTACGAGCAGTACTTC. Encoded protein: CASSRTQGSDVYEQYF.